This section outlines one T cell receptor beta chain sequence together with its context. The sample is drawn from a study of resident and recirculating memory T cells in vitiligo. Germline V gives CDR1 PRHDT, CDR2 FYEKMQ (reference sequence). Trimming took off 0 bases at V and 3 bases at J, with 9 bases between the two ends. This CDR3 is 15 amino acids long. TCRdb's copy holds only in-frame clones and misses some; the assay was immunoSEQ multiplex PCR. The profile shows roughly 76,000 clones, about 89% of them singletons. This sequence joins TRBV13 and TRBJ1-5; D gene unclear. Source material: blood. The TCR originated in a male donor with vitiligo. As DNA, the CDR3 is TGTGCCAGCAGCTTAGGCCGAGGCTACAATCAGCCCCAGCATTTT. Protein sequence: CASSLGRGYNQPQHF. The entire variable domain, with the rest obtained from reference TRBV13 and TRBJ1-5, is as follows: AAGVIQSPRHLIKEKRETATLKCYPIPRHDTVYWYQQGPGQDPQFLISFYEKMQSDKGSIPDRFSAQQFSDYHSELNMSSLELGDSALYFCASSLGRGYNQPQHFGDGTRLSIL.